The 31 T cell receptor beta chains below were found in one sample sequenced in a study of blood T cell repertoires in COVID-19. Assay: immunoSEQ multiplex PCR; the TCRdb copy retains only in-frame clones and omits some. In the table there are 300,000 to 350,000 clones, roughly nine tenths of which are singletons. Sequencing was carried out using peripheral blood. The source of these receptors is a man aged 18 to 29 with active or convalescent COVID-19.

V gene TRBV2 combines with J gene TRBJ1-2; no clear D gene. The germline gives CDR1 SNHLY, CDR2 FYNNEI. V lost 6 bases to trimming and J lost 13 bases, with 24 bases between them. The CDR3 totals 14 residues. CDR3 DNA sequence: TGTGCCAGCAGCCCTGAGGAGGGTGTAAAGGAGTCCACCTTC. Translated, it gives CASSPEEGVKESTF.

The chain combines TRBV7-9 with TRBJ2-5; TRBD2 matches at 10 bases. Germline lookup yields CDR1 SEHNR and CDR2 FQNEAQ (reference sequence). V lost 5 bases and J lost 5; bases outside the gene matches: 14. This CDR3 has 17 residues. CDR3 nucleotide sequence: TGTGCCAGCAGCCCGAGAACCCCGGGACTAGCGATGGAGACCCAGTACTTC. This translates into CASSPRTPGLAMETQYF.

V is TRBV10-2 and J is TRBJ2-1; 8 positions match TRBD2. Trimming removed 11 bases from V and 7 bases from J; junction bases left unmatched: 13. This CDR3 comprises 14 residues. Germline V gives CDR1 WSHSY, CDR2 SAAADI. The CDR3 loop reads CAAGGSGRRNEQFF. Written as DNA, the CDR3 is TGCGCCGCCGGGGGGAGCGGGAGACGGAATGAGCAGTTCTTC.

The chain links TRBV6-2 or TRBV6-3 to TRBJ1-5; TRBD1 is a possible D gene (5 bases). This CDR3 comprises 19 residues. The germline gives CDR1 MNHEY, CDR2 SVGEGT. V was cut by 0 bases and J by 5 bases, with 23 bases left in between. As DNA, the CDR3 is TGTGCCAGCAGTTACTCGGGGGGAGTGGCGCTGTTCAAAGATCAGCCCCAGCATTTT. Residues: CASSYSGGVALFKDQPQHF.

V gene TRBV24-1 combines with J gene TRBJ2-1; 9 bases fit TRBD2. CDR1 and CDR2 from the germline V gene are KGHDR and SFDVKD. The ends lost 4 bases at V and 15 bases at J; junction bases unmatched: 12. The CDR3 extends over 14 amino acids. CDR3 amino acids: CATSDRGLARGRFF. The CDR3 bases are TGTGCCACCAGTGACCGGGGACTAGCTCGTGGCAGGTTCTTC.

V and J are TRBV3-1 (or the pseudogene TRBV3-2) and TRBJ1-5; 9 bases are shared with TRBD1. V shed 3 bases and J 6 bases; nucleotides not matched to a gene: 6. There are 15 residues in the CDR3. Germline CDR1 LGHDT, CDR2 YNNKEL (reference sequence). This chain's CDR3 is CASSHSQGAGQPQHF. CDR3 DNA: TGTGCCAGCAGCCACTCACAGGGGGCAGGTCAGCCCCAGCATTTT.

This chain uses TRBV19 with TRBJ1-6; TRBD1 aligns across 8 bases. J was trimmed by 6 bases and V by 5 bases; bases with no gene match: 9. This CDR3 spans 16 amino acids. CDR1 and CDR2 from the germline V gene are LNHDA and SQIVND (reference sequence). CDR3 coding DNA: TGTGCCAGTAGTCCGCCGACAGGGGAGAGTAATTCACCCCTCCACTTT. This codes for CASSPPTGESNSPLHF.

The chain's CDR3 is CASSDSWLGTDTQYF. Written as DNA, the CDR3 is TGTGCCAGCAGTGATAGCTGGCTGGGTACAGATACGCAGTATTTT. The rearrangement links TRBV2 to TRBJ2-3, with D unclear. Trimming left V 3 bases short and J 3 bases short, with 13 bases between. The CDR3 spans 15 residues. Germline V gene data show CDR1 as SNHLY and CDR2 as FYNNEI.

Only one count was recorded for this clone. This CDR3 is CASSPGHGPYEQYF. The CDR3 DNA reads as TGTGCCAGCAGCCCCGGACACGGCCCCTACGAGCAGTACTTC. The J gene is TRBJ2-7, the V gene TRBV7-6, with a tentative D call TRBD1 (5 bases). V shed 5 bases and J shed 2 bases, with 13 bases lying between them. CDR3 size: 14 residues. The V gene's germline CDR1 is SGHVS and CDR2 FNYEAQ.

This clone turned up a few times. The chain uses TRBV20-1 and TRBJ2-1, with 7 bases matching TRBD1. V shed 8 bases and J 7 bases; nucleotides not matched to a gene: 5. CDR3 length: 11 amino acids. The germline CDR1 and CDR2 sequences are DFQATT and SNEGSKA (reference sequence). CDR3 amino acids: CSRQGLNEQFF. The CDR3 bases are TGCAGTCGACAGGGCTTGAATGAGCAGTTCTTC.

The chain has TRBV7-8 and TRBJ2-7; 9 positions match TRBD2. Germline CDR1 SGHVS, CDR2 FQNEAQ. This CDR3 comprises 16 residues. The trim removed 3 bases at V and 0 bases at J, leaving 6 bases unmatched. This CDR3 is CASSFPRGRASYEQYF. The DNA of the CDR3 is TGTGCCAGCAGCTTCCCCCGCGGGAGGGCCTCCTACGAGCAGTACTTC.

The rearrangement joins TRBV10-1 to TRBJ2-3; possibly TRBD2 for D (5 bases). V gave up 8 bases and J gave up 1 base, with 16 bases separating them. The germline V gene has CDR1 WNHNN and CDR2 SYGVQD (reference sequence). This CDR3 is 15 amino acids long. In nucleotides, the CDR3 is TGCGCCAGCGGCTCGAGGGCCGGAGGCACAGATACGCAGTATTTT. Its translation: CASGSRAGGTDTQYF.

V gene TRBV15 combines with J gene TRBJ1-5, with 7 nucleotides matching TRBD1. Germline V gene lookup returns CDR1 LNHNV and CDR2 YYDKDF (reference sequence). The trim removed 0 bases at V and 6 bases at J, leaving 5 bases unmatched. The CDR3 contains 15 residues. CDR3 in DNA: TGTGCCACCAGCAGAGATAGACAGGGCGTTCAGCCCCAGCATTTT. Translated: CATSRDRQGVQPQHF.

The chain links TRBV29-1 to TRBJ2-7, with TRBD1 matching over 12 bases. Germline V lookup: CDR1 SQVTM, CDR2 ANQGSEA. There are 13 residues in the CDR3. V lost 6 bases to trimming and J lost 5 bases; unmatched junction nucleotides: 5. DNA for the CDR3: TGCAGCGTGGCATGGGACAGGGGGCACGAGCAGTACTTC. Amino acid sequence: CSVAWDRGHEQYF.

The chain recombines TRBV4-3 with TRBJ2-2; D gene uncertain. The CDR3 consists of 16 residues. V was cut by 3 bases and J by 0 bases, with 11 bases left in between. The germline V gene has CDR1 LGHNA and CDR2 YSLEER. CDR3 residues: CASSQLPVPNTGELFF. In nucleotides, the CDR3 is TGCGCCAGCAGCCAGCTTCCGGTCCCGAACACCGGGGAGCTGTTTTTT.

The CDR3 sequence is CASSLGYMNTEAFF. The DNA for the CDR3 is TGTGCCAGCAGCTTGGGTTACATGAACACTGAAGCTTTCTTT. This chain links TRBV5-4 with TRBJ1-1, with unresolved D. CDR1 is SGHNT and CDR2 is YYREEE in the germline V gene (reference sequence). The CDR3 is made up of 14 amino acids. Trimming left V 0 bases short and J 0 bases short, with 6 bases between.

The gene calls are TRBV6-5 and TRBJ2-7; 8 nucleotides match TRBD1. This CDR3 contains 16 residues. V lost 2 bases and J lost 2; bases outside the gene matches: 8. Germline V gene lookup returns CDR1 MNHEY and CDR2 SVGAGI. The CDR3 coding sequence is TGTGCCAGCAGTTACAGTTGGGACAGGTCAGCCTACGAGCAGTACTTC. This sequence encodes CASSYSWDRSAYEQYF.

The chain recombines TRBV5-1 with TRBJ2-1, with D maybe TRBD2 (6 bases). The CDR3 runs to 15 residues. V shed 0 bases and J shed 2 bases, with 9 bases lying between them. Germline V CDR1 and CDR2: SGHRS, YFSETQ. This chain's CDR3 is CASSLVAGPYNEQFF. The CDR3 DNA reads TGCGCCAGCAGCTTGGTGGCGGGGCCCTACAATGAGCAGTTCTTC.

The chain employs TRBV4-1 and TRBJ1-5; tentatively, D is TRBD1 (6 bases). The germline V and J ends were trimmed by 4 bases and 3 bases, with 10 bases remaining between them. The CDR3 has 14 amino acids. In germline, CDR1 is MGHRA, CDR2 YSYEKL. The CDR3 DNA is TGCGCCAGCAGCCCAGGGGAACTCAATCAGCCCCAGCATTTT. Residues: CASSPGELNQPQHF.

The chain combines TRBV23-1 with TRBJ1-1, with TRBD1 matching 9 bases. TRBV23-1 is an ORF, and what it does is uncertain. CDR3 length: 14 amino acids. With V trimmed by 7 bases and J by 3 bases, 6 bases remained unmatched. The DNA of the CDR3 is TGCGCCAGCACCTGGGACAGGGAATACACTGAAGCTTTCTTT. It translates to CASTWDREYTEAFF.

The gene calls are TRBV6-5 and TRBJ1-1, with D perhaps TRBD1 (6 bases). CDR1 and CDR2 (germline): MNHEY, SVGAGI. The V gene lost 2 bases and the J gene lost 4 bases, with 17 bases spanning the gap. CDR3 length equals 16 residues. As DNA, the CDR3 is TGTGCCAGCAGTTACCTCAGGGGTGCGGTTATCACTGAAGCTTTCTTT. Translated, it gives CASSYLRGAVITEAFF.

The sample holds one count of this clone. V and J are TRBV27 and TRBJ1-6, with D perhaps TRBD1 (6 bases). CDR1 is MNHEY, CDR2 SMNVEV, per germline (reference sequence). The CDR3 extends over 14 amino acids. Between the trimmed V and J ends, which lost 1 base and 11 bases, there was a span of 12 bases. The CDR3 DNA sequence: TGTGCCAGCAGTTTATTGGCAGGGGCTACACCCCTCCACTTT. This translates into CASSLLAGATPLHF.

The CDR3 DNA reads as TGTGCCAGCAGCTGGACAGGGTGGGATACGCAGTATTTT. This translates into CASSWTGWDTQYF. The J gene is TRBJ2-3, the V gene TRBV27; TRBD1 matches at 8 bases. The CDR3 is 13 residues long. Germline assignment: CDR1 MNHEY and CDR2 SMNVEV (reference sequence). V lost 6 bases and J lost 6; bases outside the gene matches: 5.

In its sample, this clone was seen once. This chain uses TRBV19 with TRBJ1-1; a possible D gene is TRBD1 (5 bases). The CDR3 is 13 residues long. The V gene lost 5 bases and the J gene lost 5 bases, with 12 bases spanning the gap. Germline V gene lookup returns CDR1 LNHDA and CDR2 SQIVND (reference sequence). The CDR3 loop is CASSPPQGTEAFF. The DNA of the CDR3 is TGTGCCAGTAGTCCTCCTCAGGGAACTGAAGCTTTCTTT.

This chain links TRBV5-1 with TRBJ1-5; 10 nucleotides line up with TRBD1. This CDR3 spans 18 amino acids. Germline V CDR1 and CDR2: SGHRS, YFSETQ. The trim removed 0 bases at V and 0 bases at J, leaving 6 bases unmatched. The CDR3 loop is CASSLGDRGFGSNQPQHF. CDR3 in DNA: TGCGCCAGCAGCTTGGGGGACAGGGGCTTCGGTAGCAATCAGCCCCAGCATTTT.

The rearrangement joins TRBV29-1 to TRBJ2-7; tentatively, D is TRBD1 (6 bases). The CDR3 is made up of 13 amino acids. Germline CDR1 is SQVTM and CDR2 is ANQGSEA. V shed 5 bases and J shed 0 bases, with 11 bases lying between them. CDR3 loop: CSVKGVYSYEQYF. CDR3 bases: TGCAGCGTTAAGGGGGTATACTCCTACGAGCAGTACTTC.

This chain links TRBV12-3 or TRBV12-4 with TRBJ2-2; no clear D. This CDR3 contains 13 residues. The V gene lost 4 bases and the J gene lost 8 bases, with 11 bases spanning the gap. The CDR3 coding sequence is TGTGCCAGCAGTTCCCACCGACTGGGGGAGCTGTTTTTT. Protein: CASSSHRLGELFF.

This clone came up once. The genes are TRBV2 and TRBJ2-1, with D perhaps matching TRBD2 (6 bases). Germline V gives CDR1 SNHLY, CDR2 FYNNEI. The CDR3 totals 12 residues. The V and J ends lost 4 bases and 11 bases respectively, with 12 bases between them. Here the CDR3 DNA reads TGTGCCAGCAGTGGGGAGGACGCTCAGCAGTTCTTC. Its translation: CASSGEDAQQFF.

The rearrangement links TRBV6-4 to TRBJ1-4; D gene ambiguous. There are 14 residues in the CDR3. Looked up from germline, CDR1 is MRHNA and CDR2 is SNTAGT. The germline V and J ends were trimmed by 6 bases and 0 bases, with 8 bases remaining between them. The chain's CDR3 is CASRSTTTNEKLFF. The CDR3 DNA reads as TGTGCCAGCAGATCGACAACAACTAATGAAAAACTGTTTTTT.

This clone was counted only a few times. The chain recombines TRBV6-5 with TRBJ1-6; D unresolved. V gave up 2 bases and J gave up 1 base, with 9 bases separating them. CDR3 size: 16 residues. Germline assignment: CDR1 MNHEY and CDR2 SVGAGI. The CDR3 DNA reads TGTGCCAGCAGTTACCCCAGAGGGTCCTATAATTCACCCCTCCACTTT. Encoded protein: CASSYPRGSYNSPLHF.

The chain combines TRBV28 with TRBJ2-2; maybe TRBD2 (6 bases). There are 13 residues in the CDR3. CDR1 and CDR2 from the germline V gene are MDHEN and SYDVKM. Trimming pared 2 bases from V and 9 bases from J, leaving 10 bases between. CDR3 DNA: TGTGCCAGCAGTTTAGCGGGAAGATGGGAGCTGTTTTTT. Residues: CASSLAGRWELFF. Supplemented by reference TRBV28 and TRBJ2-2, the full variable domain reads DVKVTQSSRYLVKRTGEKVFLECVQDMDHENMFWYRQDPGLGLRLIYFSYDVKMKEKGDIPEGYSVSREKKERFSLILESASTNQTSMYLCASSLAGRWELFFGEGSRLTVL.